The T cell receptor (beta chain) under discussion was sequenced for a study of beta chain features in type 1 diabetes. For the study at large: The patient and healthy donor groups were comparable for age, gender and cell yields. Broader study findings: HLA influence on TCRB rearrangement stayed unresolved here. Significant though moderate, a shortening of TCRB CDR3s appeared in all four CD4+ subsets of Type 1 diabetes patients. TCRB repertoires of naive, central memory and Treg cells appeared more similar among patients than among healthy donors.

Germline V gives CDR1 MDHEN, CDR2 SYDVKM. The V gene lost 6 bases and the J gene lost 10 bases, with 19 bases spanning the gap. The CDR3 is 15 residues long. Since all of the isolated RNA was reverse transcribed, expressed TCRB transcripts were what got sequenced. The method was immunoSEQ multiplex PCR; TCRdb's version includes in-frame clones alone and lacks a portion of them. The table has hundreds of thousands of clones, over 12% seen once; the top ten hold 0.035% to 0.04%. In the case of this clone: Its antigen is unidentified.

Populations isolated by sorting all had purity greater than 95%. The sequence derives from a man between 18 and 35 years old with type 1 diabetes. Specimen: naive CD4+ T cells from blood. This chain links TRBV28 with TRBJ1-6, with no clear D. This chain's CDR3 is CASRDRTGSGSPLHF. The CDR3 bases are TGTGCCAGCAGGGATAGGACTGGGTCGGGATCACCCCTCCACTTT.